Presented here are 4 T cell receptor beta chains from one specimen sequenced in a study of cytomegalovirus exposure and HLA in healthy donors. With 60 Vbeta and 13 Jbeta primers, the PCR was carried out. TCRdb's copy holds only in-frame clones and misses some; the assay was immunoSEQ multiplex PCR. The sample yields over 75,000 clones, around 59% seen once. Sequencing used PBMCs. All receptors come from a human donor in good health.

This clone was counted only a few times. Here the CDR3 reads CASSRGQDYEQYF. CDR3 nucleotide sequence: TGTGCCAGCAGTCGGGGACAGGACTACGAGCAGTACTTC. The V call is TRBV4-2, the J call TRBJ2-7; 8 nucleotides line up with TRBD1. J was trimmed by 3 bases and V by 6 bases; bases with no gene match: 4. CDR1 and CDR2 from the germline V gene are LGHNA and YNFKEQ. This CDR3 region has 13 residues.

This sequence joins TRBV7-9 and TRBJ1-5, with D hard to call. Per the germline V gene, CDR1 is SEHNR and CDR2 is FQNEAQ (reference sequence). The CDR3 extends over 13 amino acids. Between the trimmed V and J ends, which lost 10 bases and 5 bases, there was a span of 15 bases. This CDR3 is CAINGDSYQPQHF. The CDR3, as DNA: TGTGCCATCAACGGGGATTCGTATCAGCCCCAGCATTTT.

In its sample, this clone was seen a few times. The V call is TRBV10-2, the J call TRBJ1-1; D uncertain. V lost 3 bases, J lost 7 bases, and 9 bases lay in between. The CDR3 loop spans 12 amino acids. The germline CDR1 and CDR2 sequences are WSHSY and SAAADI. The CDR3 nucleotides read TGCGCCAGCAGTGAAGAGGAGCGTGAAGCTTTCTTT. Translating gives CASSEEEREAFF.

In this sample, this clone turned up a few times. The V gene is TRBV5-4, the J gene TRBJ2-3, with D perhaps TRBD2 (6 bases). CDR3 size: 13 residues. V was shortened by 4 bases and J by 5 bases, with 11 bases between the two germline ends. The germline gives CDR1 SGHNT, CDR2 YYREEE (reference sequence). The CDR3 is CASSPGVGDTQYF. The CDR3 DNA follows: TGTGCCAGCAGCCCGGGGGTGGGAGATACGCAGTATTTT.